Below, one T cell receptor (beta chain) is given with its context. The V segment lost 1 base and the J segment 5 bases; nucleotides outside the gene matches: 5. The CDR3 covers 15 residues. Germline CDR1 and CDR2: MNHEY and SMNVEV (reference sequence). The data derive from a study of blood T cell repertoires in COVID-19. Study overall: Some COVID-19 samples were acute and others convalescent; all came from the United States, Italy and Spain.

Profiled with immunoSEQ multiplex PCR; TCRdb holds only in-frame clones, not every one. The top ten clones hold less than 3% of a sample with roughly 280,000 clones, 88% of them seen once. Participants came from under 30 US areas, aged roughly 18 to 89 years. Cohorts were based on clinical histories the participants reported. The sample consisted of PBMCs or T cells enriched from blood (not recorded which). The chain has TRBV27 and TRBJ1-1; 9 bases align to TRBD1. This clonotype was sampled from a woman between 45 and 65 years old who had recovered from COVID-19. CDR3 sequence: CASSLLGQGSTEAFF. CDR3 nucleotide sequence: TGTGCCAGCAGTTTATTGGGACAGGGCAGTACTGAAGCTTTCTTT.